Each of the 14 T cell receptor beta chains below was sequenced from the same sample in a study of blood T cell repertoires in COVID-19. Profiled with immunoSEQ multiplex PCR; TCRdb holds only in-frame clones, not every one. Among about 100,000 clones, around four fifths were seen once, and the ten largest hold about an eighth. The specimen sequenced was peripheral blood. These receptors came from a woman in her seventies with acute or convalescent COVID-19.

This sequence joins TRBV6-2 or TRBV6-3 and TRBJ1-6; D perhaps matches TRBD1 (5 bases). The V gene's germline CDR1 is MNHEY and CDR2 SVGEGT. CDR3 size: 13 residues. Trimming took 6 bases from V and 6 from J, leaving 9 bases between them. The CDR3 region is CASSGAFNSPLHF. For the CDR3, the DNA is TGTGCCAGCAGCGGGGCCTTTAATTCACCCCTCCACTTT.

This clone turned up a few times. The gene calls are TRBV7-2 and TRBJ2-7, with D maybe TRBD2 (6 bases). Germline V gene sequence: CDR1 SGHTA, CDR2 FQGNSA. This CDR3 has 15 amino acids. V was trimmed by 4 bases and J by 4 bases, leaving 17 bases between them. CDR3 residues: CASSSQGAGQYEQYV. CDR3 DNA: TGTGCCAGCAGCTCCCAGGGCGCGGGGCAATACGAGCAGTACGTC.

The rearrangement uses TRBV15 and TRBJ1-1, with a tentative D call TRBD1 (6 bases). CDR3 length: 15 residues. Per germline, CDR1 LNHNV and CDR2 YYDKDF (reference sequence). V was cut by 7 bases and J by 3 bases, with 18 bases left in between. The CDR3 sequence: CATKIYRGADTEAFF. CDR3 nucleotides: TGTGCCACCAAGATTTACCGGGGGGCGGACACTGAAGCTTTCTTT.

J is TRBJ1-3 and V is TRBV5-6; 8 positions agree with TRBD1. CDR1 and CDR2 (germline): SGHDT, YYEEEE. The J segment lost 2 bases and the V segment lost 5 bases, leaving 9 bases of the junction unmatched. The CDR3 totals 16 residues. The CDR3 coding sequence is TGTGCCAGCAGTACCCGACAGGGGATACCTGGAAACACCATATATTTT. Translation: CASSTRQGIPGNTIYF.

The J gene is TRBJ2-7, the V gene TRBV2, with a tentative D call TRBD1 (6 bases). Trimming took off 6 bases at V and 3 bases at J, with 12 bases between the two ends. The CDR3 extends over 13 amino acids. From germline, CDR1 is SNHLY and CDR2 FYNNEI. The CDR3 bases are TGTGCCAGCAGCGAGGGGACAAACTACGAGCAGTACGTC. Protein sequence: CASSEGTNYEQYV.

V is TRBV19 and J is TRBJ1-6; TRBD1 agrees at 7 bases. Germline V gene lookup returns CDR1 LNHDA and CDR2 SQIVND (reference sequence). J gave up 7 bases and V 10 bases, and 10 bases lay outside the gene matches. The CDR3 loop spans 14 amino acids. DNA of the CDR3: TGTGCCACCTCCCCGACAGGGAGCAATTCACCCCTCCACTTT. This gives the protein CATSPTGSNSPLHF.

The rearrangement joins TRBV29-1 to TRBJ2-7; no reliable D call. This CDR3 has 12 residues. The germline V gene has CDR1 SQVTM and CDR2 ANQGSEA. The V gene lost 4 bases and the J gene lost 0 bases, with 7 bases spanning the gap. DNA of the CDR3: TGCAGCGTTGGCACGAGCTCCTACGAGCAGTACTTC. The encoded protein is CSVGTSSYEQYF.

The CDR3 protein is CASRDVQDGELFF. The CDR3 bases are TGCGCCAGCAGAGACGTCCAGGACGGGGAGCTGTTTTTT. The V and J genes are TRBV5-1 and TRBJ2-2, with unresolved D. V lost 5 bases, J lost 7 bases, and 12 bases lay in between. The CDR3 runs to 13 residues. CDR1 is SGHRS, CDR2 YFSETQ, per germline.

The chain combines TRBV27 with TRBJ2-6, with D perhaps TRBD2 (6 bases). Germline assignment: CDR1 MNHEY and CDR2 SMNVEV (reference sequence). Trimming stripped 8 bases from V and 5 bases from J, with 7 bases between. This CDR3 is 12 amino acids long. CDR3 residues: CASRTRANVLTF. The CDR3 coding sequence is TGTGCCAGCCGGACTAGGGCCAACGTCCTGACTTTC.

J is TRBJ1-1 and V is TRBV6-2 or TRBV6-3; perhaps TRBD1 as D (5 bases). Looked up from germline, CDR1 is MNHEY and CDR2 is SVGEGT. With 2 bases removed from V and 0 bases from J, the gap between germline ends came to 10 bases. This CDR3 has 15 amino acids. The CDR3 sequence is CASSYLGGVNTEAFF. The CDR3 DNA reads TGTGCCAGCAGTTACCTCGGGGGAGTGAACACTGAAGCTTTCTTT.

This sequence joins TRBV3-1 (or the pseudogene TRBV3-2) and TRBJ1-2; D may be TRBD1 (6 bases). CDR3 size: 13 residues. V dropped 4 bases and J dropped 3 bases, with 9 bases sitting between them. Germline-derived CDR1 and CDR2 are LGHDT and YNNKEL (reference sequence). CDR3 sequence: CASSLQGDYGYTF. CDR3 coding DNA: TGTGCCAGCAGCCTACAGGGAGACTATGGCTACACCTTC.

The chain employs TRBV19 and TRBJ1-5, with 7 positions matching TRBD1. Germline assignment: CDR1 LNHDA and CDR2 SQIVND (reference sequence). V lost 5 bases to trimming and J lost 6 bases; unmatched junction nucleotides: 4. The CDR3 runs to 13 residues. The CDR3 DNA reads as TGTGCCAGTAGTCAACAGGGGTCTCAGCCCCAGCATTTT. The encoded protein is CASSQQGSQPQHF.

The gene calls are TRBV4-1 and TRBJ1-2; no definite D call. V was clipped by 0 bases and J by 3 bases, with 8 bases between them. The CDR3 extends over 14 amino acids. In germline, CDR1 is MGHRA, CDR2 YSYEKL. CDR3 sequence reads: CASSQDGGYYGYTF. DNA of the CDR3: TGCGCCAGCAGCCAAGATGGCGGATACTATGGCTACACCTTC.

The J gene is TRBJ1-1, the V gene TRBV28; TRBD1 matches at 8 bases. With V trimmed by 2 bases and J by 4 bases, 6 bases remained unmatched. Germline values: CDR1 MDHEN, CDR2 SYDVKM. The CDR3 has 15 residues. The CDR3 region is CASSLQGAQSTEAFF. The DNA of the CDR3 is TGTGCCAGCAGTTTACAGGGGGCGCAGAGCACTGAAGCTTTCTTT.